This TCR beta chain comes out of a study of T-cell reconstitution after alpha-beta-depleted transplantation in children. TCRbeta library preparation incorporated unique molecular identifiers. TCRdb used MiXCR to reprocess the PCR reads, holding one entry per CDR3 protein. The sample holds hundreds of thousands of distinct CDR3 sequences, around 13% seen once. The CDR3 spans 16 residues. V lost 7 bases and J 7 bases, leaving 23 bases between the germline ends. Worth noting for this clonotype: Its matching antigen is unknown.

Study outcomes and limitations: Reported findings indicate that, about two months after transplant, alpha-beta T cells came from several hundred expanded clones, which were derived from non-depleted graft cells. At the one-year point after transplant, T-cell counts and TCRbeta diversity were found to come mostly from T cells that had been newly produced. High day-60 TCRbeta diversity in some patients came from surviving recipient T cells and thymic progenitors.

This TCR derives from a girl aged 2 to 9 with congenital amegakaryocytic thrombocytopenia, due to receive a stem cell transplant. Sequences were derived from PBMCs, sampled before TCRalphabeta/CD19-depleted stem cell transplant. The V and J genes are TRBV12-3 or TRBV12-4 and TRBJ2-1, with TRBD2 as a possible D gene (6 bases). For the CDR3, the DNA is TGTGCCAGCACCGTTCAACTAGCCCGAAAAAGGAATGAGCAGTTCTTC. Its translation: CASTVQLARKRNEQFF.